A selection of T cell receptor beta chains follows, all from one sample in a study of CXCR3-negative and CXCR3-positive naive CD8 T cells. From the 5' RACE reads, TCRdb lists one entry per CDR3 protein and no DNA. Listed are approximately 100,000 distinct CDR3 sequences; around 0.4% falls within the top ten. Material for sequencing was naive CXCR3+ CD8+ T cells from blood. The receptors were sampled from a human donor in good health. Some clones in this sample may be carry-over from other donors' samples. Each CDR3 is given with its conserved first and last residue. Expanded clones are given a class, and other clones once, few, many or no size at all.

V	size	J	CDR3
TRBV28	NA	TRBJ1-2	CASRPGTGLVYGYTF
TRBV30	NA	TRBJ1-2	CAWNGDGGDGYTF
TRBV29-1	NA	TRBJ1-1	CSVDTGQINSEAFF
TRBV6-2/TRBV6-3	NA	TRBJ1-1	CASSYVNTEAFF
TRBV7-9	NA	TRBJ2-7	CASSLWENEQYF
TRBV29-1	NA	TRBJ1-1	CSVEGHTMRSTEAFF
TRBV12-3/TRBV12-4	NA	TRBJ1-4	CASSLIRGRAGNEKLFF
TRBV29-1	NA	TRBJ2-7	CSVEEGATYEKYF
TRBV6-5	NA	TRBJ2-2	CASSYSNSGGATNTGELFF
TRBV6-5	NA	TRBJ2-1	CASSYSAGGLNEQFF
TRBV6-1	NA	TRBJ2-1	CASSGLAGDEQFF
TRBV7-9	NA	TRBJ2-7	CASSSPGQIEQYF
TRBV29-1	NA	TRBJ2-1	CSVRAANNEQFF
TRBV5-1	NA	TRBJ2-3	CASSLEGGPDTQYF
TRBV29-1	NA	TRBJ2-5	CSVEGGIYVSETQYF
TRBV7-2	NA	TRBJ2-7	CASSWTGVYEQYF
TRBV12-5	NA	TRBJ2-1	CASGLFGINNEQFF
TRBV14	NA	TRBJ2-7	CASSQDHGLTYEQYF
TRBV2	NA	TRBJ2-7	CASSEGADGLHLGGVEQYF
TRBV14	NA	TRBJ1-5	CASSQGGPFTNQPQHF
TRBV7-9	NA	TRBJ1-1	CASSLVGGTDSNTEAFF
TRBV7-2	NA	TRBJ2-1	CASSLVGQAAGEQFF
TRBV10-1	NA	TRBJ1-2	CASSVISWGYGYTF
TRBV15	NA	TRBJ2-5	CATSSADRGLQETQYF
TRBV27	NA	TRBJ2-7	CASNPGGRNEQYF
TRBV5-1	NA	TRBJ2-7	CASSPGQINEQYF
TRBV2	NA	TRBJ2-7	CASGPSGSYEQYF
TRBV10-3	NA	TRBJ2-7	CAISETGSAYEQYF
TRBV2	NA	TRBJ2-2	CASSWTAANTGELFF
TRBV20-1	NA	TRBJ1-2	CSVRPAVVDGYTF
TRBV5-1	NA	TRBJ2-7	CASSFDGLYEQYF
TRBV10-1	NA	TRBJ2-2	CASSDSSASGELFF
TRBV28	NA	TRBJ2-7	CASSYNDYEQYF
TRBV7-6	NA	TRBJ2-1	CASSSPAGSLYNEQFF
TRBV7-8	NA	TRBJ2-7	CASSLSFGLGIYEQYF
TRBV12-3/TRBV12-4	NA	TRBJ2-1	CASSSSAAGEPHNEQFF
TRBV5-1	NA	TRBJ2-7	CASSQDRGLSEQYF
TRBV29-1	medium-sized	TRBJ1-1	CSVEGNTEAFF
TRBV7-2	NA	TRBJ1-1	CASSLERLMNTEAFF
TRBV7-3	NA	TRBJ2-2	CASSPDRNTGELFF
TRBV5-6	NA	TRBJ2-7	CASSTQGLEQYF
TRBV7-2	NA	TRBJ2-7	CASSLGTSRTYEQYF
TRBV7-3	NA	TRBJ1-1	CASSLSPGGNTEAFF
TRBV28	NA	TRBJ1-2	CASSYPGQGNYGYTF
TRBV6-2/TRBV6-3	NA	TRBJ2-1	CASSYGGGGSYNEQFF
TRBV20-1	NA	TRBJ1-1	CSAQQGADSDTEAFF
TRBV18	NA	TRBJ2-7	CASSLGLAVTYEQYF
TRBV7-9	NA	TRBJ2-5	CASSLVRSETQYF
TRBV7-9	NA	TRBJ2-7	CASSPRGGVEQYF
TRBV21-1	NA	TRBJ2-2	CASSIQGQNTGELFF
TRBV7-9	NA	TRBJ1-2	CASSPVVRTSPNYGYTF
TRBV29-1	NA	TRBJ2-3	CSVSGTVLDTQYF
TRBV7-3	NA	TRBJ2-2	CASSLVLTPHTGELFF
TRBV9	NA	TRBJ2-7	CASSVDPGYEQYF
TRBV7-9	NA	TRBJ2-5	CASSYQIGGPAQETQYF
TRBV21-1	NA	TRBJ2-4	CASSKGSTAKNIQYF
TRBV12-3/TRBV12-4	NA	TRBJ1-3	CASSETAAIYF
TRBV2	NA	TRBJ1-1	CASSEHGIEAFF
TRBV29-1	NA	TRBJ2-7	CSVEAGQTYEQYF
TRBV29-1	NA	TRBJ2-7	CSVEDKQEGYEQYF